The subject of this entry is one T cell receptor beta chain. This sample's RNA came from whole unsorted tissue. The length of the CDR3 is 14 residues. Germline V gives CDR1 DFQATT, CDR2 SNEGSKA (reference sequence). The junction had 11 bases not matched to a gene; V was cut back by 8 bases and J by 5 bases. Three rounds of nested PCR, following a modified ARM-PCR protocol, produced the TCRbeta library. Each CDR3 protein gets one entry after TCRdb re-called the multiplex PCR reads with MiXCR. This table holds just over 200,000 distinct CDR3 sequences, about 71% found once. These data originate in a study of tumor and adjacent non-tumor tissue in lung cancer. Study-level information: Stage I to III disease affected 10 men and roughly five women aged about 30 to 85.

Sequencing input: lung tumor tissue. This sequence originates from a man aged 60 to 75 with non-small cell lung cancer. This rearrangement joins TRBV20-1 to TRBJ2-3, with TRBD1 identical over 9 bases. The CDR3 loop reads CSLDRGVRKDTQYF. The DNA for the CDR3 is TGCAGTCTAGACAGGGGGGTTAGGAAAGATACGCAGTATTTT.